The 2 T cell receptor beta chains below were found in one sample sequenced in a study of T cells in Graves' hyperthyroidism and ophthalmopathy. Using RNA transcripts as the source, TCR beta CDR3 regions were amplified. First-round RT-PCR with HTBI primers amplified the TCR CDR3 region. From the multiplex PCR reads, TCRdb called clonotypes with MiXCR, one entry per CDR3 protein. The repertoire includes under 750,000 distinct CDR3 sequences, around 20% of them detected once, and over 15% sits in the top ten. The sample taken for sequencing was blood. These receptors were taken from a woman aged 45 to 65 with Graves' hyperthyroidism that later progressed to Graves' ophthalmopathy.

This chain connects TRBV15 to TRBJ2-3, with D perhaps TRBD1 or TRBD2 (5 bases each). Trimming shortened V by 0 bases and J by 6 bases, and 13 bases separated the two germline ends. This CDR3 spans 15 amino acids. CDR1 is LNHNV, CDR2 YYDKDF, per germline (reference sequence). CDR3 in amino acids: CATSRDLGGFDTQYF. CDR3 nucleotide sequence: TGTGCCACCAGCAGAGATCTTGGGGGTTTCGATACGCAGTATTTT.

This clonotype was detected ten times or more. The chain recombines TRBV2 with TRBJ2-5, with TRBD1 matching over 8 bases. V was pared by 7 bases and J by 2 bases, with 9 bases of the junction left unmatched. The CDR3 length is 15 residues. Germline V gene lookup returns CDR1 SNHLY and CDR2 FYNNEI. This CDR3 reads CASTGTGQPQETQYF. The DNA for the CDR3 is TGTGCCAGCACGGGGACAGGACAGCCACAAGAGACCCAGTACTTC.